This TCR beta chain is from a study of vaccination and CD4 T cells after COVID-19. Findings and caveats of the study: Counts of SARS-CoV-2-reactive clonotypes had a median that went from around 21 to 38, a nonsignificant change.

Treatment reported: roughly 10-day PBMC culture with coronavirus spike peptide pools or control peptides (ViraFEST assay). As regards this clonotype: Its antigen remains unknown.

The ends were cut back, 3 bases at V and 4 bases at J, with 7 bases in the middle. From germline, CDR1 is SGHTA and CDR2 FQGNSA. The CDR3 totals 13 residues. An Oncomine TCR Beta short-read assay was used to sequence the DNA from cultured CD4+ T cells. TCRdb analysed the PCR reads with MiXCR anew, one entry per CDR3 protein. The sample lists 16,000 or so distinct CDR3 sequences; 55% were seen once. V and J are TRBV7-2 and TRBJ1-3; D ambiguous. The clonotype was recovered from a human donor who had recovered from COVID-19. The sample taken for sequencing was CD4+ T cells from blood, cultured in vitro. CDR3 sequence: CASSFYAGNTIYF. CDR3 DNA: TGTGCCAGCAGCTTCTACGCCGGAAACACCATATATTTT.